This TCR beta chain originates from a study of T cell responses to AZD1222 COVID-19 vaccine (TCRdb year 2021). About the investigation overall: AZD1222 recipients given second doses at about 4 weeks or at about 12 weeks were pooled, since spike-specific TCR depth and breadth were not found to differ between the two schedules. Enrollment into the trials was organized by age into subgroups of 18-55, 56-69 and 70-plus years, and those subgroups contained roughly 150, 30 and 60 TCR-sequenced participants, respectively. A total of roughly 240 trial participants underwent TCR sequencing, of whom about 210 received two doses of AZD1222 and 26 received two doses of the MenACWY control vaccine. Beyond this particular receptor, the publication reports: Nearly half of unique spike-specific TCRs reportedly recognized epitopes outside regions mutated in the B.1.351 and B.1.1.7 variants. After two AZD1222 doses, spike-specific TCR breadth and depth were significantly higher than at day 0 and than in MenACWY recipients. Conclusions about previously exposed vaccinees are limited, since just 5 or 6 AZD1222 recipients were seropositive for SARS-CoV-2 at baseline. Participants were mostly white British and included more females than males, and it was suggested by the authors that clonal diversity may have been underestimated. CD4 TCRs associated with the vaccine covered the entire spike protein, and the dominant responses were in regions 160-218 and 743-854. In the small 56-69-year group, the increase in depth fell short of significance, most likely because of low power. Because no samples from the day 14 peak response were available, repertoires could be characterized only after the peak T cell response.

The CDR3 regions of human TCRbeta chains were subjected to immunosequencing. On the study's bioinformatics: TCRs in the repertoires were compared against a reference library of SARS-CoV-2-specific TCRs that had been generated with the MIRA antigen-specificity platform. Breadth meant the fraction of unique TCRs that were SARS-CoV-2-associated, whereas depth meant the fraction of total T cells that were SARS-CoV-2-associated. Using the MIRA data, each spike-specific TCR was mapped to the spike region that the TCR reacts to and placed in a CD4 or CD8 class. Log10-transformed breadth and depth values were compared by one-way ANOVA with Sidak's multiple comparisons tests. This is the immuneACCESS table as TCRdb keeps it, with only in-frame sequences that have V and J called. A part of the clones is gone; compared with another copy, unresolved V genes explain less than half, and the rest is unexplained. That table supplies the V and J calls and clone size; D and trimming were determined from the DNA. The sample has roughly 180,000 clones on record, approximately 90% of them singletons. In total, the top ten clones hold under 2.5% of the sample.

V is reduced by 0 bases and J by 1 base, leaving a spacing of 12 bases between them. CDR1 and CDR2 are drawn from the germline V gene: ENHRY, SYGVKD. Its CDR3 holds 16 amino acids, cysteine through phenylalanine. Here the CDR3 DNA is all that survives: 48 bases in frame from base 1. Comments on this clone: It lacks a known antigen. No base quality values were provided; no much bigger clone lies one nucleotide off.

What the time point label conveys for this sample: baseline before first vaccination. Samples from vaccinated people were obtained from the UK trials COV001 and COV002, which included a single-blind randomized controlled phase 2/3 trial of AZD1222 (ChAdOx1 nCoV-19) in healthy adults. Trial participant PBMC samples were collected at day 0 and day 28 after the second dose for TCRbeta chain sequencing. The chain was built from TRBV10-3 and TRBJ1-1, with the D gene not clear enough to name. The starting material was peripheral blood, obtained on day 0 of AZD1222 vaccination. This receptor was taken from an adult in good health. Here the CDR3 is given as CAISESRETANTEAFF. The nucleotide sequence is TGTGCCATCAGTGAGTCTCGGGAGACGGCGAACACTGAAGCTTTCTTT.